This TCR beta chain was profiled in a study of early T cells in non-severe SARS-CoV-2 infection. At the level of the study: The study sequenced bulk RNA from unsorted whole blood, with chains unpaired.

The CDR3 length is 15 residues. Germline CDR1 WNHNN, CDR2 SYGVQD (reference sequence). Trimming removed 4 bases from V and 2 bases from J; junction bases left unmatched: 2. In this sample, this clonotype turned up many times. The antigen remains undetermined. The TCR library protocol attached unique molecular identifiers to the individual cDNA molecules. TCRdb processed the 5' RACE reads anew with MiXCR; each CDR3 protein has one entry. The sample lists roughly 30,000 distinct CDR3 sequences, approximately 7% seen once, with around 2.5% in the top ten. Regarding the study as a whole: Matching results from VDJdb favored anti-spike CD8 responses, leaving private and CD4 specificities undetected.

The chain is built from TRBV10-1 and TRBJ2-7; 13 bases align to TRBD2. This receptor was identified in an adult who was a healthcare worker with PCR-confirmed SARS-CoV-2 infection or an uninfected control (not recorded which). What was sequenced was whole blood. The CDR3 DNA sequence: TGCGCCAGCAGTGCACTAGCGGGAGGGACCTACGAGCAGTACTTC. Translation: CASSALAGGTYEQYF.